This T cell receptor beta chain was captured in a study of CD8 T cells in Susac syndrome. As concerns this clonotype: Its antigen is unidentified.

Study conclusions and caveats: By the study's own acknowledgment, its TCR sequencing and HLA analysis included relatively few individuals.

Random hexamers were used to reverse transcribe about 0.45 to 1 ug of RNA. The CDR3 of TCR beta was amplified by immunoSEQ multiplex PCR across 54 Vbeta and 13 Jbeta. One entry per CDR3 protein, called by TCRdb with MiXCR from the immunoSEQ multiplex PCR reads. Here the sample spans tens of thousands of distinct CDR3 sequences, roughly 91% being singletons. From blood CD8+ and CD4+ T cells, the TCR beta chain was sequenced. This CDR3 is 20 amino acids long. V trimming: 5 bases; J trimming: 0 bases; junction bases outside the gene matches: 16. The germline V gene encodes CDR1 SNHLY and CDR2 FYNNEI. This sequence originates from a human donor with multiple sclerosis. This chain joins TRBV2 and TRBJ2-1, with TRBD2 matching 10 bases. The sequencing input was CD8+ T cells from PBMCs. CDR3 bases: TGTGCCAGCAGTCTCCCTTCTAGCGGGGGCCCTTCTAGCTCCTACAATGAGCAGTTCTTC. Translation gives CASSLPSSGGPSSSYNEQFF.